These 9 T cell receptor beta chains share one sample of origin, sequenced in a study of T cell responses to AZD1222 COVID-19 vaccine. The data were produced by immunoSEQ multiplex PCR, yet TCRdb's version contains in-frame clones alone and is incomplete. This sample has 160,000 or so clones, with around nine tenths found just once. Sequences were derived from peripheral blood, sampled 28 days after the second AZD1222 dose. The receptors here all came from an adult who received the AZD1222 COVID-19 vaccine.

V is TRBV7-8 and J is TRBJ1-2; the D gene is possibly TRBD1 (6 bases). CDR1 and CDR2 from the germline V gene are SGHVS and FQNEAQ. V shed 1 base and J shed 4 bases, with 10 bases lying between them. This CDR3 is built from 14 residues. CDR3 in amino acids: CASSLGGALYGYTF. CDR3 sequence (DNA): TGTGCCAGCAGCTTAGGGGGGGCCCTCTATGGCTACACCTTC.

The chain has TRBV7-9 and TRBJ2-7, with D possibly matching TRBD1 (6 bases). The V end lost 4 bases, the J end lost 12 bases, and 16 bases lay between the germline ends. The CDR3 runs to 12 residues. Germline V gene sequence: CDR1 SEHNR, CDR2 FQNEAQ (reference sequence). CDR3 DNA: TGTGCCAGCAGCTCAATCCAGGGGAAGGGGTACTTC. The encoded protein is CASSSIQGKGYF.

A single count supports this clone. The V call is TRBV30, the J call TRBJ1-5; D might be TRBD1 (5 bases). Trimming left V 4 bases short and J 8 bases short, with 12 bases between. Germline CDR1 GTSNPN, CDR2 SVGIG (reference sequence). This CDR3 spans 12 amino acids. CDR3 nucleotide sequence: TGTGCCTGGAACGGGGGAATGGAGCCCCAGCATTTT. Its translation: CAWNGGMEPQHF.

This clone has a handful of counts. The rearrangement links TRBV3-1 (or the pseudogene TRBV3-2) to TRBJ2-7; D remains unclear. The CDR3 length is 12 residues. Germline CDR1 is LGHDT and CDR2 is YNNKEL (reference sequence). The V gene lost 5 bases and the J gene lost 3 bases, with 8 bases spanning the gap. The CDR3 region is CASSFKGYEQYF. DNA of the CDR3: TGTGCCAGCAGCTTCAAAGGCTACGAGCAGTACTTC.

V usage is TRBV9 and J usage is TRBJ1-2; D uncertain. Trimming pared 4 bases from V and 2 bases from J, leaving 15 bases between. This CDR3 has 15 amino acids. Germline values: CDR1 SGDLS, CDR2 YYNGEE. CDR3 residues: CASSLIPQENYGYTF. Written as DNA, the CDR3 is TGTGCCAGCAGCTTAATACCCCAGGAGAACTATGGCTACACCTTC.

The chain joins TRBV10-3 to TRBJ2-2, with 8 bases fitting TRBD1. J gave up 5 bases and V 5 bases, and 7 bases lay outside the gene matches. The length of the CDR3 is 15 residues. Germline lookup yields CDR1 ENHRY and CDR2 SYGVKD. The CDR3 coding sequence is TGTGCCATCAGTCGGACAGGGCCAACTACCGGGGAGCTGTTTTTT. This gives the protein CAISRTGPTTGELFF.

The genes are TRBV10-2 and TRBJ2-7; D perhaps matches TRBD1 (5 bases). CDR3 size: 16 residues. Trimming stripped 0 bases from V and 8 bases from J, with 20 bases between. Germline V gene data show CDR1 as WSHSY and CDR2 as SAAADI. CDR3: CASSESAWGYGAQQYF. DNA of the CDR3: TGCGCCAGCAGTGAGTCGGCATGGGGTTATGGGGCCCAGCAGTACTTC.

V usage is TRBV7-2 and J usage is TRBJ2-1, with 7 bases matching TRBD2. The junction had 1 base not matched to a gene; V was cut back by 2 bases and J by 0 bases. The CDR3 has 15 amino acids. Germline CDR1 is SGHTA and CDR2 is FQGNSA. DNA of the CDR3: TGTGCCAGCAGCTTACGCGGGAGCTCCTACAATGAGCAGTTCTTC. It yields the protein CASSLRGSSYNEQFF.

The V and J genes are TRBV7-6 and TRBJ2-2; tentatively, D is TRBD2 (5 bases). The CDR3 runs to 15 residues. The V end lost 7 bases, the J end lost 2 bases, and 14 bases lay between the germline ends. Per the germline V gene, CDR1 is SGHVS and CDR2 is FNYEAQ. CDR3 DNA sequence: TGTGCCAGCACCCCCTCGTCGGGAAACACCGGGGAGCTGTTTTTT. Residues: CASTPSSGNTGELFF.